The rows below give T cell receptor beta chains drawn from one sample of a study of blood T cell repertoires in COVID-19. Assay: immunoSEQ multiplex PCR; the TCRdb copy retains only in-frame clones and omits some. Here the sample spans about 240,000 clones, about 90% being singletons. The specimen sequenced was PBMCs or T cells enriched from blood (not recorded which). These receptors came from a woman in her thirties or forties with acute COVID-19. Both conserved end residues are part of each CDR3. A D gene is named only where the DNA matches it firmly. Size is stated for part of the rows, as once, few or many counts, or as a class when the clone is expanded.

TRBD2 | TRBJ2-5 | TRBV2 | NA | CASSGLTSGRETQYF | TGTGCCAGCAGCGGACTTACTAGCGGCCGGGAGACCCAGTACTTC
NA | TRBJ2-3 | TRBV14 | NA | CASSQDPGTDTQYF | TGTGCCAGCAGCCAAGATCCAGGGACAGATACGCAGTATTTT
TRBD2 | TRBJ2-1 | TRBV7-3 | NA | CASSHLGLADNEQFF | TGTGCCAGCAGCCACTTGGGACTAGCAGACAATGAGCAGTTCTTC
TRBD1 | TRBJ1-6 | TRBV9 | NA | CASSGRQGLNSPLHF | TGTGCCAGCAGCGGACGACAGGGATTAAATTCACCCCTCCACTTT
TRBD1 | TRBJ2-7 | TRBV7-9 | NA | CASSLWGTGGYEQYF | TGTGCCAGCAGCCTCTGGGGGACAGGGGGCTACGAGCAGTACTTC
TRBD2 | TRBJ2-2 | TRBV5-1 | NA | CASSLVLAGGTGELFF | TGCGCCAGCAGCTTGGTGCTAGCGGGAGGGACCGGGGAGCTGTTTTTT
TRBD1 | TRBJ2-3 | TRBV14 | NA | CASSLDRASDTQYF | TGTGCCAGCAGCCTGGACAGGGCTTCAGATACGCAGTATTTT
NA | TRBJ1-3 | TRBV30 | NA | CAWSVRRASGNTIYF | TGTGCCTGGAGTGTACGCAGGGCCTCTGGAAACACCATATATTTT
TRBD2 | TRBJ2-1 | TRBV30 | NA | CAWSVLAGELNEQFF | TGTGCCTGGAGTGTACTAGCGGGAGAACTTAATGAGCAGTTCTTC
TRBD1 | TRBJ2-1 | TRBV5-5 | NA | CASSYSGTGDNEQFF | TGTGCCAGCAGCTACTCCGGGACAGGGGATAATGAGCAGTTCTTC
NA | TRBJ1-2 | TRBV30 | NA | CAWSDSGGYGYTF | TGTGCCTGGAGTGATTCCGGGGGCTATGGCTACACCTTC
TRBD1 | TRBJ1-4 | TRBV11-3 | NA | CASSLGQGGSTNEKLFF | TGTGCCAGCAGCTTAGGACAGGGGGGTTCAACTAATGAAAAACTGTTTTTT
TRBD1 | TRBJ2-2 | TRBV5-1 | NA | CASSLGGPNSRQGTTGELFF | TGCGCCAGCAGCTTGGGGGGGCCGAACTCGAGACAGGGGACCACCGGGGAGCTGTTTTTT
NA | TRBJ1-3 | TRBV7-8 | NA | CASSPGWRGPGNTIYF | TGTGCCAGCAGCCCGGGGTGGCGGGGGCCTGGAAACACCATATATTTT
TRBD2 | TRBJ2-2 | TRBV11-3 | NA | CASSSPNGTRNTGELFF | TGTGCCAGCAGCTCTCCCAACGGGACTAGGAACACCGGGGAGCTGTTTTTT
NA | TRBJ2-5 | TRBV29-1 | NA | CSFEAGETQYF | TGCAGCTTCGAGGCGGGAGAGACCCAGTACTTC
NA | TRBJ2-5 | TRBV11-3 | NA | CASSLTSKSQYF | TGTGCCAGCAGCTTAACTTCCAAGTCCCAGTACTTC
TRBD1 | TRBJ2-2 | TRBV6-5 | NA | CASRETGTAGELFF | TGTGCCAGCAGAGAGACAGGGACGGCCGGGGAGCTGTTTTTT
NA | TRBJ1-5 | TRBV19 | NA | CASREGGEGQPQHF | TGTGCCAGTAGGGAGGGGGGGGAAGGTCAGCCCCAGCATTTT
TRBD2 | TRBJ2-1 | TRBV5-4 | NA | CASSLEGGRTYNEQFF | TGTGCCAGCAGCTTGGAGGGCGGGAGGACCTACAATGAGCAGTTCTTC
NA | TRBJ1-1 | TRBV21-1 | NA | CASSSKAGSNTEAFF | TGTGCCAGCAGCTCAAAAGCAGGGTCGAACACTGAAGCTTTCTTT
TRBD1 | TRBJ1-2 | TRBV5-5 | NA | CASSTNRGVNGYTF | TGTGCCAGCAGCACTAACAGGGGGGTCAATGGCTACACCTTC
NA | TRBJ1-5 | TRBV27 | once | CASSPQDTLYSNQPQHF | TGTGCCAGCAGTCCGCAGGACACGCTTTATAGCAATCAGCCCCAGCATTTT
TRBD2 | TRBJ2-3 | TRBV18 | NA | CASSSSTGGDTQYF | TGTGCCAGCTCCTCCTCGACCGGGGGGGATACGCAGTATTTT
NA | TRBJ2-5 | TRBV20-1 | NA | CSASPRPQETQYF | TGCAGTGCTAGTCCCCGTCCCCAAGAGACCCAGTACTTC
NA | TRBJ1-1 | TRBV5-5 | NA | CASSSSIREVNTEAFF | TGTGCCAGCAGCTCATCAATAAGGGAGGTGAACACTGAAGCTTTCTTT
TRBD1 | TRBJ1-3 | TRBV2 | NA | CASSAGQATSGNTIYF | TGTGCCAGCAGCGCGGGACAGGCTACCTCTGGAAACACCATATATTTT
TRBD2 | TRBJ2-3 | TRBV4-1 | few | CASSQGLAVDTQYF | TGCGCCAGCAGCCAAGGGCTAGCGGTAGATACGCAGTATTTT
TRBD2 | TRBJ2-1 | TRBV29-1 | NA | CSVTGLLAGGEQQFF | TGCAGCGTTACGGGTCTCTTAGCGGGAGGGGAGCAGCAGTTCTTC
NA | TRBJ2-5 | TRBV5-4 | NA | CASSLAGSETQYF | TGTGCCAGCAGCTTGGCCGGGTCAGAGACCCAGTACTTC
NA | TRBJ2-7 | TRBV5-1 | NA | CASSPGASYEQYF | TGCGCCAGCAGCCCGGGAGCGTCCTACGAGCAGTACTTC
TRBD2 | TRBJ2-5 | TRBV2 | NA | CASRTSGYQETQYF | TGTGCCAGCAGGACTAGCGGGTACCAAGAGACCCAGTACTTC
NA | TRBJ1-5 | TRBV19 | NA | CASSIYREDNQPQHF | TGTGCCAGTAGTATCTACAGGGAAGACAATCAGCCCCAGCATTTT
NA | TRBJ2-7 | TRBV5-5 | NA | CASSSTGGPLEQYF | TGTGCCAGCAGCTCCACTGGGGGCCCCCTAGAGCAGTACTTC